Here is one TCR beta chain with its context. This sample is drawn from a study of cytomegalovirus exposure and HLA in healthy donors. The length of the CDR3 is 14 residues. The germline gives CDR1 ENHRY, CDR2 SYGVKD. Trimming shortened V by 11 bases and J by 5 bases, and 16 bases separated the two germline ends. It was with 60 Vbeta and 13 Jbeta primers that the PCR ran. Assay used: immunoSEQ multiplex PCR; TCRdb lists only in-frame clones, some missing. The data contain about 140,000 clones, 72% of them seen just once; the ten biggest clones take up roughly 2%. This chain connects TRBV10-3 to TRBJ1-6; D uncertain. Specimen: PBMCs. The source of this sequence is a man aged 40-55 years in good health and CMV-seronegative. The CDR3 DNA is TGTGCCTGCAATACGGGCGGGGATAATTCACCCCTCCACTTT. Encoded protein: CACNTGGDNSPLHF.